This T cell receptor beta chain was retrieved from a study of cytomegalovirus exposure and HLA in healthy donors. Amplification used 60 Vbeta primers and 13 Jbeta primers. Sequencing used immunoSEQ multiplex PCR; TCRdb keeps in-frame clones, though not all of them. This sample has about 84,000 clones, with around 66% found just once. The sequencing input was PBMCs. The sequence was collected from a middle-aged woman in good health and CMV-seropositive.

The CDR3 bases are TGTGCCAGCAGCTTACAGGGGACAGGGGGATTTCAGCCCCAGCATTTT. Protein product: CASSLQGTGGFQPQHF. The gene calls are TRBV7-8 and TRBJ1-5, with 11 bases matching TRBD1. The CDR3 covers 16 residues. The germline V gene encodes CDR1 SGHVS and CDR2 FQNEAQ. Unmatched junction bases numbered 6, after V lost 2 bases and J lost 6 bases.